This TCR beta chain appears in the sequencing data of a study of blood T cell repertoires in COVID-19 (dated by TCRdb to about 2020). About the study as a whole: Samples from collaborators originated in the United States, Italy and Spain and spanned both the acute and convalescent phases of COVID-19. The material from the prospective study consisted of cDNA or gDNA derived from T cells, B-cell-depleted T cells, or PBMCs. Deeply sampled blood TCRbeta repertoires from subjects exposed to, actively infected with, or recovered from COVID-19 were included in the dataset. A freely available public database, intended as a resource for researchers studying the immune response to SARS-CoV-2, is where the repertoires were released. Samples were obtained from the ongoing ImmuneRACE study (first 160 participants) and from approximately 1,200 subjects provided by 6 global collaborators. A de-identified subject ID, COVID-19 status, age in years and sex were almost always included in the sample metadata. Where available, HLA class I and class II types were taken from metadata supplied by the sample provider and were not determined by assay-based typing. Summary of the overall study and its limitations: The amount of clinical and demographic metadata varied by source and participant and was provided uncurated.

Points on this clone: The target of this receptor is not known. No much larger clonotype is one base removed from it; base qualities were not supplied.

Whole blood was collected in K2EDTA tubes by collaborating institutions according to the institutions' own protocols. For TCRbeta analysis, collaborators shipped samples in one of three forms: frozen whole blood, isolated PBMCs, or DNA extracted from either of those sample types. Per the germline V gene (reference sequence), SEHNR is the CDR1 and FQNEAQ is the CDR2. V is cut by 5 bases and J by 5 bases, and the space between the germline ends is 13 bases. The CDR3, cysteine through phenylalanine, is 14 amino acids long. Only the CDR3 portion is preserved as DNA: 42 bases, with reading frame beginning at the first base. TCRbeta CDR3 regions were amplified from genomic DNA using the immunoSEQ Assay, a bias-controlled multiplex PCR. Under the source paper's analysis protocol: The number of nucleated cells in each sample was estimated by amplification of reference gene primers within the assay. To quantify the absolute abundance of each unique TCRbeta CDR3 rearrangement, sequence reads were collapsed and filtered. For each sample, productive Simpson clonality was calculated as the square root of Simpson's diversity index over productive rearrangements. TCRdb took over this immuneACCESS table, retaining in-frame rearrangements with V and J assigned. Such tables are incomplete; in checked studies, under half of the missing clones stem from an unresolved V gene, and the remainder is unexplained. The DNA gave D and trimming, while V, J and clone size come from that table. This sample comprises approximately 35,000 clones, around 88% of them detected only once. The ten biggest clones cover around 5.8% of the sample.

The sequence joins TRBV7-9 to TRBJ2-1, with the D gene too uncertain to name. Sequencing input: peripheral blood. The sequence was collected from a human donor in a cohort sampled during active COVID-19. The CDR3 region reads CASSPGRENNEQFF. At the DNA level, the sequence is TGTGCCAGCAGCCCAGGTCGTGAGAACAATGAGCAGTTCTTC.